The T cell receptor beta chain described here comes from a study of blood T cells in healthy people across ages (dated by TCRdb to 2014 to 2015). Background on the whole study: In model experiments, template switching captured roughly one uniquely barcoded TCR beta cDNA molecule for every two T cells. To track age-related changes in TCR beta repertoire diversity, the study relied on deep sequencing normalized with unique cDNA molecular identifiers. The donors were divided into four age groups: young (average around 15 years), middle-aged (about 40), aged (about 62) and long-lived (about 90). To avoid experimental bias, donors of different ages were spread randomly across the sequencing lanes. The study analyzed two additional independent replicas of 1 million unique cDNA reads from the same blood draw for two donors, one aged 18 to 30 and one aged 80 or older.

Here V drops 2 bases and J drops 6 bases, and the junction holds 6 bases not matched to any gene. The CDR3 runs 15 residues from the cysteine to the phenylalanine. CDR3 DNA only is kept here, 45 bases in frame from base 1. CDR1 LGHNA and CDR2 YNFKEQ are derived from the germline V gene. Systemically healthy Caucasian individuals from Russia, some 40 in total and aged 6 to 90 years, were included as donors. Approximately 9.7 milliliters of peripheral blood were drawn from each donor into EDTA-treated Vacutainer tubes. Ficoll-Paque density-gradient centrifugation was used to isolate PBMCs, with at least 6.5 million per sample. Total RNA was extracted from PBMCs with Trizol reagent, with at least 5 micrograms obtained per sample. The percentages of naive CD45RAhigh/CD27high T cells were determined by flow cytometry on a PBMC aliquot from every donor. Broader findings and caveats from the paper: The percentage of naive T cells measured by flow cytometry correlated strongly with observed TCR beta diversity. Donor CMV infection status was unknown, potentially confounding age-related changes in expanded clonotypes. Observed TCR beta diversity per million T cells fell roughly linearly with age, and a significant reduction was already apparent by age approximately 41. Estimates of total diversity based on one million sequenced T cells were regarded as lower bounds and as underestimates. Because profiling used bulk unsorted PBMCs, naive and antigen-experienced compartments could not be compared conclusively. Compared with the aged group, the long-lived group had more naive CD4+ T cells, fewer expanded clones and increased TCR diversity, suggesting age selection.

This clonotype was counted ten times or more. Its antigen is unknown. Base qualities are not recorded, but no much larger clone differs from it by a single base. The library was made by 5' RACE. The instrument was an Illumina HiSeq 2500. A second PCR of roughly 7 to 12 cycles was run with a J-beta primer mix and a sample-barcoded 5' primer. A unique molecular identifier was introduced onto each TCR beta cDNA molecule by a template-switch 5' adaptor carrying 12 random nucleotides. Each sample yielded at least 3 million CDR3-containing paired-end reads. First-strand cDNA was synthesized from all RNA with the Mint cDNA synthesis kit, primed by a TRBC-specific oligonucleotide. All cDNA was treated with uracil-DNA glycosylase and then went through a first 18-cycle PCR with the universal primers M1SS and BC2_uni_R. The published analysis was carried out like this. Each sample was normalized by randomly selecting 1 million high-quality reads, each carrying a distinct molecular identifier. Reads with shared molecular identifiers were discarded instead of being binned into consensus sequences. CDR3 identification, clonotype clustering and error correction used MiTCR with a Q25 quality threshold and the strictest error-elimination algorithm. A nonparametric unseen species model with Euler transformation was used to estimate lower-bound total TCR beta diversity. The public reads were run again by TCRdb, first through fastp at Q25 and then through MiXCR, and only productive beta chains were kept. Each record represents a unique CDR3 protein, reported with the most common genes and DNA among its rows. For this entry, the V and J calls and clone size follow TCRdb and not the study's own pipeline. In all, the sample holds roughly 720,000 distinct CDR3 sequences, and roughly 50% of those were seen once. The top ten constitute about 38% of the sample.

The source of this sequence is a man at least 80 years old in good health. Sequenced input: blood. The rearranged chain carries TRBV4-2 and TRBJ2-1; TRBD1 agrees with 8 junctional bases. The DNA is TGTGCCAGCAGCCAACCGGGACAGGTGAGCAATGAGCAGTTCTTC. It specifies CASSQPGQVSNEQFF.